These 15 T cell receptor beta chains originate from one sample sequenced in a study of blood T cell repertoires in COVID-19. Data came from immunoSEQ multiplex PCR; TCRdb stores just in-frame clones and leaves some out. Seen here are around 140,000 clones, 60% to 85% observed once, and the top ten hold approximately 4.5%. Sequenced material: peripheral blood. These receptors all stem from a woman of 80 years or more with active or convalescent COVID-19.

The rearrangement joins TRBV6-1 to TRBJ2-5, with 12 bases identical to TRBD1. The CDR3 runs 15 residues. Germline CDR1 reads MNHNS; CDR2 reads SASEGT. The junction had 3 bases not matched to a gene; V was cut back by 3 bases and J by 4 bases. This chain's CDR3 is CASSEGTGGGETQYF. The CDR3 DNA sequence: TGTGCCAGCAGTGAGGGGACAGGGGGCGGAGAGACCCAGTACTTC.

The chain has TRBV7-6 and TRBJ1-5; 7 positions agree with TRBD1. The CDR3 consists of 15 residues. CDR1 is SGHVS, CDR2 FNYEAQ, per germline. V shed 5 bases, J shed 5 bases, and the junction held 9 bases outside the gene matches. CDR3 loop: CASSRITGADQPQHF. The CDR3 nucleotides are TGTGCCAGCAGCCGAATTACAGGGGCAGATCAGCCCCAGCATTTT.

This chain links TRBV9 with TRBJ1-5; D may be TRBD1 (6 bases). This CDR3 is 15 amino acids long. Trimming left V 3 bases short and J 4 bases short, with 14 bases between. Germline loops: CDR1 SGDLS, CDR2 YYNGEE. In DNA form, the CDR3 reads TGTGCCAGCAGCGCGACCGGGACAACTAATCAGCCCCAGCATTTT. It specifies CASSATGTTNQPQHF.

Written as DNA, the CDR3 is TGTGCCAGCAGCGCTCAGGTGAAAGATGGCTACACCTTC. Translating gives CASSAQVKDGYTF. The chain uses TRBV9 and TRBJ1-2, with no clear D. V shed 3 bases and J shed 6 bases, with 12 bases lying between them. Germline V lookup: CDR1 SGDLS, CDR2 YYNGEE. The CDR3 is 13 amino acids.

This chain connects TRBV6-4 to TRBJ1-1, with D possibly matching TRBD1 (6 bases). The CDR3 runs to 13 residues. Germline CDR1 is MRHNA and CDR2 is SNTAGT. Trimming cost V 6 bases and J 4 bases, with 12 bases left between them. The chain's CDR3 is CASSQQGSTEAFF. CDR3 sequence (DNA): TGTGCCAGCAGCCAACAGGGCAGCACTGAAGCTTTCTTT.

The V call is TRBV29-1, the J call TRBJ2-1; 10 bases are a match to TRBD1. The CDR3 has 14 amino acids. Germline loops: CDR1 SQVTM, CDR2 ANQGSEA. J was trimmed by 4 bases and V by 7 bases; bases with no gene match: 7. In DNA, the CDR3 is TGCAGCGCTGCCGGGACAGGGGTATACAATGAGCAGTTCTTC. This codes for CSAAGTGVYNEQFF.

The chain couples TRBV18 to TRBJ1-5, with unresolved D. CDR1 KGHSH and CDR2 LQKENI come from the germline V gene. CDR3 length: 13 amino acids. Between the trimmed V and J ends, which lost 3 bases and 3 bases, there was a span of 6 bases. The CDR3 region is CASSPPNNQPQHF. In DNA, the CDR3 is TGTGCCAGCTCACCCCCCAACAATCAGCCCCAGCATTTT.

The table lists this clone with a count of one. The chain couples TRBV4-3 to TRBJ1-1, with TRBD1 matching 9 bases. From germline, CDR1 is LGHNA and CDR2 YSLEER. The CDR3 extends over 17 amino acids. J was trimmed by 7 bases and V by 3 bases; bases with no gene match: 15. Written as DNA, the CDR3 is TGCGCCAGCAGCCAGGAGATCCCGGGACAGGGTACTAATGAAGCTTTCTTT. Translating it yields CASSQEIPGQGTNEAFF.

The chain joins TRBV2 to TRBJ1-2; D ambiguous. Trimming left V 5 bases short and J 8 bases short, with 15 bases between. The CDR3 covers 13 residues. Germline V lookup: CDR1 SNHLY, CDR2 FYNNEI. This CDR3 reads CASSYDPEAGYTF. CDR3 DNA sequence: TGTGCCAGCAGTTATGACCCTGAGGCAGGCTACACCTTC.

The chain links TRBV2 to TRBJ2-5; D is perhaps TRBD1 (6 bases). The CDR3 consists of 11 residues. V shed 4 bases and J shed 13 bases, with 13 bases lying between them. Germline values: CDR1 SNHLY, CDR2 FYNNEI. The CDR3, as DNA: TGTGCCAGCAGTGTAGGGGGTTTTTTGTACTTC. Protein product: CASSVGGFLYF.

This rearrangement joins TRBV11-2 to TRBJ2-7; D unclear. V was shortened by 3 bases and J by 5 bases, with 14 bases between the two germline ends. In germline, CDR1 is SGHAT, CDR2 FQNNGV. This CDR3 comprises 14 residues. CDR3 protein: CASSFSQVPDEQYF. The CDR3 DNA reads TGTGCCAGCAGCTTTTCCCAGGTACCGGACGAGCAGTACTTC.

CDR3 region: CASSEYRDRAYEQYF. In DNA form, the CDR3 reads TGCGCCAGCAGCGAATACCGGGACAGGGCTTACGAGCAGTACTTC. J is TRBJ2-7 and V is TRBV5-1; 9 nucleotides agree with TRBD1. Germline-derived CDR1 and CDR2 are SGHRS and YFSETQ. J lost 4 bases, V lost 4 bases, and 9 bases had no gene match. CDR3 length equals 15 residues.

This clone was seen only a few times. The CDR3 protein is CASSLVPAGGTGELFF. Here the CDR3 DNA reads TGCGCCAGCAGCTTGGTTCCAGCGGGGGGCACCGGGGAGCTGTTTTTT. The chain couples TRBV5-1 to TRBJ2-2; TRBD2 matches 9 bases. J gave up 4 bases and V 0 bases, and 4 bases lay outside the gene matches. This CDR3 has 16 amino acids. The germline V gene encodes CDR1 SGHRS and CDR2 YFSETQ.

The V call is TRBV6-5, the J call TRBJ2-5; TRBD1 is a possible D gene (6 bases). This CDR3 is built from 13 residues. V lost 6 bases and J 1 base, leaving 9 bases between the germline ends. Germline V lookup: CDR1 MNHEY, CDR2 SVGAGI. The CDR3 protein is CASSRTVQETQYF. DNA for the CDR3: TGTGCCAGCAGCAGGACAGTCCAAGAGACCCAGTACTTC.

J is TRBJ2-3 and V is TRBV6-6, with TRBD2 matching 7 bases. The trim removed 7 bases at V and 0 bases at J, leaving 4 bases unmatched. Germline V gene sequence: CDR1 MNHNY, CDR2 SVGAGI (reference sequence). The CDR3 has 14 residues. The chain's CDR3 is CASKSGASTDTQYF. CDR3 bases: TGTGCCAGCAAGAGCGGGGCTAGCACAGATACGCAGTATTTT.